Listed below are T cell receptor beta chains from one sample, sequenced in a study of response to subunit inactivated influenza vaccine. TCRdb re-analysed the RT-PCR reads in MiXCR, keeping a single row per CDR3 protein. The sample includes about 800,000 distinct CDR3 sequences, 21% of them seen just once. Sequencing was performed on PBMCs from blood, taken around 5 days after vaccination. These receptors were collected from a middle-aged man who received an inactivated influenza vaccine. Both conserved end residues are part of each CDR3. Fields, in order: J gene, D gene, V gene, clone size, CDR3 protein, CDR3 DNA. D genes are given only for firm matches. The listing skips clone size in some rows; elsewhere it reads once, few, many or a size class.

J gene: TRBJ2-1
D gene: .
V gene: TRBV12-3/TRBV12-4
clone size: .
CDR3 protein: CASRAQGVYNEQFF
CDR3 DNA: TGTGCCAGCAGAGCCCAGGGAGTGTACAATGAGCAGTTCTTC

J gene: TRBJ2-3
D gene: .
V gene: TRBV7-2
clone size: few
CDR3 protein: CASSNSFRQRWTDTQYF
CDR3 DNA: TGTGCCAGCAGCAATAGCTTCCGACAAAGGTGGACAGATACGCAGTATTTT

J gene: TRBJ2-7
D gene: TRBD1
V gene: TRBV5-1
clone size: .
CDR3 protein: CASSLHGTGKTYEQYF
CDR3 DNA: TGCGCCAGCAGCTTGCACGGGACAGGGAAGACCTACGAGCAGTACTTC

J gene: TRBJ2-1
D gene: TRBD2
V gene: TRBV7-9
clone size: many
CDR3 protein: CASSRLAGRSNEQFF
CDR3 DNA: TGTGCCAGCAGCCGACTAGCGGGAAGATCCAATGAGCAGTTCTTC

J gene: TRBJ2-7
D gene: .
V gene: TRBV28
clone size: .
CDR3 protein: CASSLAAQEPYEQYF
CDR3 DNA: TGTGCCAGCAGTTTAGCCGCCCAGGAGCCCTACGAGCAGTACTTC

J gene: TRBJ1-2
D gene: .
V gene: TRBV12-3/TRBV12-4
clone size: .
CDR3 protein: CASSPLREYGYTF
CDR3 DNA: TGTGCCAGCAGTCCCCTAAGGGAATATGGCTACACCTTC

J gene: TRBJ2-2
D gene: .
V gene: TRBV20-1
clone size: .
CDR3 protein: CSARPQGTVRTGELFF
CDR3 DNA: TGCAGTGCTAGGCCCCAGGGGACGGTCCGCACCGGGGAGCTGTTTTTT

J gene: TRBJ2-3
D gene: .
V gene: TRBV5-1
clone size: few
CDR3 protein: CASSLAGHDTQYF
CDR3 DNA: TGCGCCAGCAGCTTGGCAGGGCACGATACGCAGTATTTT

J gene: TRBJ2-3
D gene: TRBD1
V gene: TRBV6-2/TRBV6-3
clone size: few
CDR3 protein: CASRGTGGVGDTQYF
CDR3 DNA: TGTGCCAGCAGGGGGACAGGGGGTGTGGGAGATACGCAGTATTTT

J gene: TRBJ2-4
D gene: TRBD1
V gene: TRBV5-4
clone size: once
CDR3 protein: CASSLSRDRGNIQYF
CDR3 DNA: TGTGCCAGCAGCTTGAGCCGGGACAGGGGAAACATTCAGTACTTC

J gene: TRBJ2-1
D gene: .
V gene: TRBV4-2
clone size: .
CDR3 protein: CASSQEVRGLNEQFF
CDR3 DNA: TGTGCCAGCAGCCAAGAAGTCAGGGGTTTGAATGAGCAGTTCTTC

J gene: TRBJ1-2
D gene: TRBD1
V gene: TRBV7-8
clone size: few
CDR3 protein: CASSLVTGGDGYTF
CDR3 DNA: TGTGCCAGCAGCTTAGTGACAGGGGGAGACGGCTACACCTTC

J gene: TRBJ1-1
D gene: .
V gene: TRBV7-2
clone size: .
CDR3 protein: CASSSSTPEAFF
CDR3 DNA: TGTGCCAGCAGCTCCAGCACCCCGGAAGCTTTCTTT

J gene: TRBJ2-1
D gene: .
V gene: TRBV5-1
clone size: few
CDR3 protein: CASSFRGARGDEQFF
CDR3 DNA: TGCGCCAGCAGCTTCAGGGGCGCCCGGGGGGATGAGCAGTTCTTC

J gene: TRBJ2-5
D gene: .
V gene: TRBV27
clone size: few
CDR3 protein: CASSLIGGSSETQYF
CDR3 DNA: TGTGCCAGCAGTTTAATCGGTGGGTCAAGTGAGACCCAGTACTTC

J gene: TRBJ2-1
D gene: TRBD1
V gene: TRBV7-2
clone size: .
CDR3 protein: CASSFRDSSISYNEQFF
CDR3 DNA: TGTGCCAGCAGCTTCCGGGACAGTTCGATCTCCTACAATGAGCAGTTCTTC

J gene: TRBJ2-7
D gene: .
V gene: TRBV25-1
clone size: few
CDR3 protein: CASSEGTPAYEQYF
CDR3 DNA: TGTGCCAGCAGTGAAGGGACACCAGCCTACGAGCAGTACTTC

J gene: TRBJ2-3
D gene: TRBD2
V gene: TRBV9
clone size: .
CDR3 protein: CASSVQESSGSGTDTQYF
CDR3 DNA: TGTGCCAGCAGCGTCCAGGAGTCTAGCGGGAGCGGTACAGATACGCAGTATTTT

J gene: TRBJ2-3
D gene: TRBD1
V gene: TRBV5-1
clone size: .
CDR3 protein: CASSSGHGTVFTDTQYF
CDR3 DNA: TGCGCCAGCAGCTCGGGACACGGGACAGTCTTCACAGATACGCAGTATTTT

J gene: TRBJ2-5
D gene: TRBD1
V gene: TRBV20-1
clone size: many
CDR3 protein: CSAPDRGRGETQYF
CDR3 DNA: TGCAGTGCCCCTGACAGGGGGCGCGGCGAGACCCAGTACTTC

J gene: TRBJ2-1
D gene: TRBD2
V gene: TRBV20-1
clone size: few
CDR3 protein: CSARTSGNQFF
CDR3 DNA: TGCAGTGCTCGTACCAGCGGGAACCAGTTCTTC

J gene: TRBJ2-1
D gene: TRBD1
V gene: TRBV6-1
clone size: few
CDR3 protein: CASSDPGQGLENEQFF
CDR3 DNA: TGTGCCAGCAGTGACCCAGGACAGGGGTTAGAGAATGAGCAGTTCTTC